This TCR beta chain is drawn from a study of OX40 agonist ivuxolimab in advanced cancers. The study in broad terms: Ivuxolimab was an agonistic, fully human IgG2 monoclonal antibody directed against OX40 (CD134), a costimulatory receptor. The monotherapy dose-escalation portion (N of about 52 patients) of the phase I ivuxolimab trial is reported in the paper. Intravenous ivuxolimab was administered to patients every 2 weeks at six dose levels: 0.01, 0.1, 0.3, 1.5, 3 and 10 mg/kg. The purpose of peripheral TCRbeta sequencing was to test whether ivuxolimab changed TCR sequence diversity and led to clonal T-cell expansion. Of the 50 to 55 dose-escalation patients, hepatocellular carcinoma was present in approximately 20, melanoma in around 15, renal cell carcinoma in 9 and head and neck cancer in 9. Partial responses occurred in three dose-escalation patients, of whom one had hepatocellular carcinoma and two had cutaneous melanoma. In the dose-escalation cohort, roughly 80% of patients were male, and the mean age was approximately 60 years, with a range of about 23 to 85. Prior anti-PD-1, anti-PD-L1 or anti-CTLA-4 therapy was permitted, and checkpoint inhibitors had been received by less than 45% of dose-escalation patients. General study outcomes and caveats: At doses of 0.1 to 3.0 mg/kg, clonal expansion of both CD4+ and CD8+ blood T cells was observed from baseline to week 6. Low levels of normalized T-cell clonal expansion were also shown by some nonresponding patients. The antigen specificity of the clonally expanded peripheral T cells was not determined. In the 0.1-3.0 mg/kg groups, partial responders were among the patients with the lowest normalized peripheral clonal expansion, particularly in CD8+ T cells. On average, CD8+ T cells showed more expanded clones than CD4+ T cells after ivuxolimab.

Patients with autoimmune disease history or receiving systemic immunosuppression were excluded from the trial. Peripheral blood for TCR sequencing was collected from all dose cohorts at baseline, on cycle 4 day 1, and on cycle 7 day 1. Samples came from an open-label, multicenter, first-in-human phase I dose-escalation trial of ivuxolimab. Adults with locally advanced or metastatic head and neck squamous cell, hepatocellular, melanoma or renal cell carcinoma were enrolled in the trial. Before TCR sequencing, CD4+ T cells and CD8+ T cells were sorted from peripheral blood as separate populations. For sequencing of the TCRbeta CDR3 region, genomic DNA was extracted from the sorted cells. The immunoSEQ Assay was used for sequencing of TCRbeta CDR3 regions. Entries here come from immuneACCESS through TCRdb and include only in-frame sequences with V and J called. Some clones fail to appear in such tables; in the studies checked, an unresolved V gene covers under half of the shortfall, and the cause of the remainder is unknown. The table for this sample lists 91,000 or so clones; just over 85% of them were counted only once. Around 2% of the sample goes to the ten largest clones.

V and J lose 6 bases and 2 bases, and a span of 7 bases separates them. The CDR3 sequence holds 12 residues, the cysteine and phenylalanine included. The kept DNA is CDR3 alone, 36 bases in frame from the first base. The germline V gene yields MDHEN for CDR1 and SYDVKM for CDR2. Regarding this clone: The specificity of this receptor is unknown. No much larger clonotype is one base removed from it; base qualities were not supplied.

The receptor chain draws on TRBV28 and TRBJ1-2, with a tentative D gene TRBD1 over 5 matching bases. Sequencing was performed on CD4+ or CD8+ T cells sorted from blood, taken in a trial of the OX40 agonist ivuxolimab. The receptor comes from an adult with an advanced solid tumor such as melanoma, head and neck, liver or kidney cancer. The CDR3 reads CASRKGNYGYTF. The bases read TGTGCCAGCAGAAAGGGGAACTATGGCTACACCTTC.